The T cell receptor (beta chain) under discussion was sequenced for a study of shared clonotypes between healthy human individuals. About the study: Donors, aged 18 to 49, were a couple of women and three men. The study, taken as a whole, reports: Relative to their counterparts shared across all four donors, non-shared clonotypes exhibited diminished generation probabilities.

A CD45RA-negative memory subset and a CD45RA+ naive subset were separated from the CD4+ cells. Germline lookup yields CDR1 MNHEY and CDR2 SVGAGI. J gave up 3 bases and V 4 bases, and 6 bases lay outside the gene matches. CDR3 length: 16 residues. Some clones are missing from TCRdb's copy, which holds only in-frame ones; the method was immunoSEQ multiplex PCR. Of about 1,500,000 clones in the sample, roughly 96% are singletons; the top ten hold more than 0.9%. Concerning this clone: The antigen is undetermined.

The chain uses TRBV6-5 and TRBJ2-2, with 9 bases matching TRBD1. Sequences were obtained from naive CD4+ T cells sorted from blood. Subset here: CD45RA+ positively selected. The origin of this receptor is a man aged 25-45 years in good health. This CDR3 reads CASSWTGAQDTGELFF. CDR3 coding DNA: TGTGCCAGCAGTTGGACAGGGGCGCAGGACACCGGGGAGCTGTTTTTT.